A selection of T cell receptor beta chains follows, all from one sample in a study of CD4 T cells in relation to SARS-CoV-2 and coronaviruses. Which antigens these TCRs recognize remains unknown. Sequencing used immunoSEQ multiplex PCR; TCRdb keeps in-frame clones, though not all of them. The sample carries 35,000 or so clones, roughly 80% recorded once. Material for sequencing was naive CD4+ T cells from PBMCs, cultured in vitro. The source is an adult with COVID-19. Each CDR3 is given with its conserved first and last residue. Fields, in order: D gene, clone size, V gene, J gene, CDR3 length, CDR3 DNA, CDR3 protein. D genes are given only for firm matches. Size values are once, few and many counts, or a class for expanded clones, and some rows have none.

D: TRBD2
size: .
V: TRBV5-4
J: TRBJ2-1
length: 16
DNA: TGTGCCAGCAGACCTGGGACTAGCGGGAGGGCGGGTGAGCAGTTCTTC
CDR3: CASRPGTSGRAGEQFF

D: .
size: .
V: TRBV29-1
J: TRBJ2-7
length: 13
DNA: TGCTTCCCGAGTCGGGGCCTCTCCTACGAGCAGTACTTC
CDR3: CFPSRGLSYEQYF

D: .
size: few
V: TRBV6-6
J: TRBJ1-5
length: 15
DNA: TGTGCCAGCAGTTATCGGCCGGGAGAGGTTCAGCCCCAGCATTTT
CDR3: CASSYRPGEVQPQHF

D: .
size: .
V: TRBV5-4
J: TRBJ2-5
length: 15
DNA: TGTGCCAGCAGCTCTAATTTTGGGGGCCAAGAGACCCAGTACTTC
CDR3: CASSSNFGGQETQYF

D: TRBD1
size: .
V: TRBV27
J: TRBJ2-7
length: 14
DNA: TGTGCCAGCTATTCCCCGGGACAGCCCTACGAGCAGTACTTC
CDR3: CASYSPGQPYEQYF

D: .
size: .
V: TRBV5-1
J: TRBJ1-3
length: 14
DNA: TGCGCCAGCAGCTTGGACATATCTGGAAACACCATATATTTT
CDR3: CASSLDISGNTIYF

D: .
size: once
V: TRBV5-1
J: TRBJ1-5
length: 14
DNA: TGCGCCAGCAGCTTCGACGGGAGCAATCAGCCCCAGCATTTT
CDR3: CASSFDGSNQPQHF

D: TRBD1
size: .
V: TRBV18
J: TRBJ2-3
length: 16
DNA: TGTGCCAGCTCACCAGGGTCGACAGGGCCCACGGGTACGCAGTATTTT
CDR3: CASSPGSTGPTGTQYF

D: TRBD2
size: .
V: TRBV18
J: TRBJ2-7
length: 15
DNA: TGTGCCAGCTCACGGGGGGGAGCGGGTGACTACGAGCAGTACTTC
CDR3: CASSRGGAGDYEQYF

D: TRBD1
size: .
V: TRBV6-5
J: TRBJ1-2
length: 15
DNA: TGTGCCAGCAGAACACCGGGACAGAGGTCCTATGGCTACACCTTC
CDR3: CASRTPGQRSYGYTF

D: .
size: .
V: TRBV6-1
J: TRBJ2-5
length: 12
DNA: TGTGCCAGCAGTGAATCTTTTCGGGGTTTCAACTTC
CDR3: CASSESFRGFNF

D: TRBD2
size: .
V: TRBV5-1
J: TRBJ2-3
length: 16
DNA: TGCGCCAGCACCCGGACTAGCGGGCCAGGCACAGATACGCAGTATTTT
CDR3: CASTRTSGPGTDTQYF

D: TRBD2
size: once
V: TRBV5-1
J: TRBJ2-3
length: 15
DNA: TGCGCCAGCAGCTCGACTAGCGGGAGGGCAGATACGCAGTATTTT
CDR3: CASSSTSGRADTQYF

D: .
size: .
V: TRBV5-1
J: TRBJ2-5
length: 16
DNA: TGCGCCAGCAGCTTGTCGGCGGCTAGCCAACAAGAGACCCAGTACTTC
CDR3: CASSLSAASQQETQYF

D: .
size: .
V: TRBV27
J: TRBJ2-1
length: 16
DNA: TGTGCCAGCAGCCAGATGGGGCTAGGAACCTACAATGAGCAGTTCTTC
CDR3: CASSQMGLGTYNEQFF

D: .
size: .
V: TRBV30
J: TRBJ1-4
length: 15
DNA: TGTGCCTGGAGTGTAAGTTTCCAGGTTAATGAAAAACTGTTTTTT
CDR3: CAWSVSFQVNEKLFF

D: .
size: .
V: TRBV27
J: TRBJ1-6
length: 13
DNA: TGTGCCAGCAGTTTATCGGGGAGATCACCCCTCCACTTT
CDR3: CASSLSGRSPLHF

D: .
size: few
V: TRBV5-4
J: TRBJ2-6
length: 15
DNA: TGTGCCAGCAGCCGAGAGAACTCTGGGGCCAACGTCCTGACTTTC
CDR3: CASSRENSGANVLTF

D: .
size: once
V: TRBV10-2
J: TRBJ2-7
length: 14
DNA: TGCGCCAGCAGGGAGGGGGCCGGCTCCTACGAGCAGTACTTC
CDR3: CASREGAGSYEQYF

D: .
size: .
V: TRBV18
J: TRBJ2-5
length: 15
DNA: TGTGCCAGCTCACCACTACCGGGTTTCCAAGAGACCCAGTACTTC
CDR3: CASSPLPGFQETQYF